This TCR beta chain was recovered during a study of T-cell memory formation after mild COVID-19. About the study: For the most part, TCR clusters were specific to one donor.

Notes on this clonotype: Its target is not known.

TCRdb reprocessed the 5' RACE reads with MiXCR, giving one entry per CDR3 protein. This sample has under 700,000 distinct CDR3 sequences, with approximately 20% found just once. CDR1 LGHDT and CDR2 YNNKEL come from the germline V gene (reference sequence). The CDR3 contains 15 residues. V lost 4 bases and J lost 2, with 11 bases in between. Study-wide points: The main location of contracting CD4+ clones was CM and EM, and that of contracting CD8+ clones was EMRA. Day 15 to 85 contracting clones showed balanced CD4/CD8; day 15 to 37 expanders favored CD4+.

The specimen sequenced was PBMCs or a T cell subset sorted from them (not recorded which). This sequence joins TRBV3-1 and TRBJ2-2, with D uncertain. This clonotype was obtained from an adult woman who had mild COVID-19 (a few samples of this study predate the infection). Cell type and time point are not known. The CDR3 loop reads CASSPSTTNTGELFF. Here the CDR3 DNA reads TGTGCCAGCAGCCCGTCAACTACCAACACCGGGGAGCTGTTTTTT. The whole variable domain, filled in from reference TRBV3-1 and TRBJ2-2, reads DTAVSQTPKYLVTQMGNDKSIKCEQNLGHDTMYWYKQDSKKFLKIMFSYNNKELIINETVPNRFSPKSPDKAHLNLHINSLELGDSAVYFCASSPSTTNTGELFFGEGSRLTVL.